This T cell receptor beta chain was sequenced in a study of control samples from healthy donors and cancer patients (dated by TCRdb to 2018 to 2021). CDR1 and CDR2 (MDHEN, SYDVKM) derive from the germline V gene. The CDR3 runs 15 amino acids, cysteine and phenylalanine included. Only the CDR3 DNA stays, 45 bases, in frame from base 1. For this chain, trimming is 4 bases at the V end and 3 bases at the J end, and the number of junction bases without a gene match is 5. For this clone: This receptor's antigen is unknown. No qualities accompany the bases; no much larger clone lies one base away.

The library was generated by the immunoSEQ multiplex PCR assay. Held by TCRdb, this immuneACCESS table contains in-frame sequences only and omits some clones. Under half of the omission traces to an unresolved V gene where checked; the cause of the rest is unknown. Across this sample there are 150,000 to 200,000 clones, with about 90% seen only once. The ten largest clones represent 0.68% of the sample. Sample: blood. The sequence was obtained from a woman in her thirties in good health. The receptor chain draws on TRBV28 and TRBJ1-1, with 10 central nucleotides matching TRBD1. The CDR3: CASSSYDRGHTEAFF. The DNA reads TGTGCCAGCAGTTCCTATGACAGGGGGCACACTGAAGCTTTCTTT.